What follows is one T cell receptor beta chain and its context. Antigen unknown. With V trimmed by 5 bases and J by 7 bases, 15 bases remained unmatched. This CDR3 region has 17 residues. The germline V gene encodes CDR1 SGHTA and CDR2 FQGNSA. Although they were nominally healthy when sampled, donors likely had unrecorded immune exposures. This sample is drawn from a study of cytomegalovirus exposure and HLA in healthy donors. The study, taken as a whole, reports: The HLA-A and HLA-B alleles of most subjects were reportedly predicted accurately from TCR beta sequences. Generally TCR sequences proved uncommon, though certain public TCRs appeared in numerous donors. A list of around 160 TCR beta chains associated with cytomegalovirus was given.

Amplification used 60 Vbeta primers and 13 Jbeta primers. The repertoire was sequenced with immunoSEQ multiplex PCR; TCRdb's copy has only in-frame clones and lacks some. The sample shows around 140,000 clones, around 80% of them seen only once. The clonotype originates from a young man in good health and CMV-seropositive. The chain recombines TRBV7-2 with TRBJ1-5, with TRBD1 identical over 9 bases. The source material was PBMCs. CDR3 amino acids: CASSQGPDRGKRQPQHF. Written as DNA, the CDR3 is TGTGCCAGCAGCCAAGGCCCGGACAGGGGTAAGAGGCAGCCCCAGCATTTT.